These 15 T cell receptor beta chains came from one sample sequenced in a study of read filtering for tumor transcriptome and immune sequencing. From 400 to 450 ng of RNA, a library with molecular barcoded alpha/delta and beta/gamma adaptors was made. MiXCR was run by TCRdb on the reads, yielding one entry per CDR3 protein. The data hold 11,000 to 15,000 distinct CDR3 sequences, with roughly 20% observed a single time. The sequenced sample was a population of CD138-negative cells sorted from bone marrow. The source is a donor at least 40 years old with multiple myeloma.

This clonotype has ten or more counts. V gene TRBV20-1 combines with J gene TRBJ2-1; no firm D call. This CDR3 spans 17 amino acids. V dropped 0 bases and J dropped 7 bases, with 22 bases sitting between them. Germline values: CDR1 DFQATT, CDR2 SNEGSKA (reference sequence). CDR3 coding DNA: TGCAGTGCTAGAGACCAAGCAGGACCCCGAAGTAGGAATGAGCAGTTCTTC. It specifies CSARDQAGPRSRNEQFF.

This clonotype was seen many times. This rearrangement joins TRBV5-1 to TRBJ2-3; the match to TRBD1 covers 9 bases. There are 14 residues in the CDR3. Germline CDR1 is SGHRS and CDR2 is YFSETQ. The V segment lost 5 bases and the J segment 5 bases; nucleotides outside the gene matches: 6. The chain's CDR3 is CASRLGQGGDTQYF. The CDR3 coding sequence is TGCGCCAGCAGACTGGGACAGGGTGGAGATACGCAGTATTTT.

The chain couples TRBV5-6 to TRBJ1-2; a possible D gene is TRBD1 (6 bases). Trimming pared 4 bases from V and 7 bases from J, leaving 14 bases between. Germline CDR1 reads SGHDT; CDR2 reads YYEEEE. The CDR3 runs 13 residues. The CDR3 protein is CASSPIRGVGYTF. The CDR3 DNA reads as TGTGCCAGCAGCCCTATCAGGGGTGTTGGCTACACCTTC.

V usage is TRBV12-3 or TRBV12-4 and J usage is TRBJ2-3, with 14 bases matching TRBD2. This CDR3 is built from 19 residues. The junction had 10 bases not matched to a gene; V was cut back by 5 bases and J by 0 bases. The CDR3 is CASSTGTSGSFTSTDTQYF. CDR3 in DNA: TGTGCCAGCAGTACCGGGACTAGCGGGAGTTTTACAAGCACAGATACGCAGTATTTT.

Regarding this clonotype: One end of the junction fails to match germline, which may point to a read error. The rearrangement uses TRBV5-4 and TRBJ2-1; TRBD2 is a possible D gene (6 bases). This CDR3 is built from 16 residues. In germline, CDR1 is SGHNT, CDR2 YYREEE (reference sequence). CDR3 region: CTSSHPYSGSYNEQFF. The CDR3 bases are TGTACCAGCAGCCACCCGTATAGCGGCTCCTACAATGAGCAGTTCTTC.

The genes are TRBV24-1 and TRBJ2-2, with D uncertain. Germline CDR1 and CDR2: KGHDR and SFDVKD. The CDR3 totals 14 residues. Trimming stripped 1 base from V and 13 bases from J, with 15 bases between. The CDR3 DNA reads as TGTGCCACCAGTGATTTCAAGTCCCCCTGGGGGCTGTTTTTT. Translation gives CATSDFKSPWGLFF.

This clonotype was recorded at least ten times. The chain employs TRBV18 and TRBJ2-2, with D possibly matching TRBD1 (6 bases). The germline gives CDR1 KGHSH, CDR2 LQKENI. There are 16 residues in the CDR3. V was pared by 4 bases and J by 3 bases, with 15 bases between. The DNA for the CDR3 is TGTGCCAGCTCACTCTTGGAACAGGGCGACACCGGGGAGCTGTTTTTT. It specifies CASSLLEQGDTGELFF.

This clonotype was picked up many times. V usage is TRBV7-2 and J usage is TRBJ2-2, with TRBD2 identical over 9 bases. Germline CDR1 reads SGHTA; CDR2 reads FQGNSA. After removal of 5 bases from V and 8 bases from J, the junction contained 12 bases not matched to a gene. The CDR3 consists of 16 residues. CDR3 nucleotide sequence: TGTGCCAGCAGCCCGGGACTAGCTCTAGTAGTGGGGGAGCTGTTTTTT. Its protein product is CASSPGLALVVGELFF.

On this clonotype itself: A far more abundant clone sits one base away, making this likely a read error. The chain recombines TRBV20-1 with TRBJ2-7; the match to TRBD1 covers 8 bases. J gave up 7 bases and V 5 bases, and 13 bases lay outside the gene matches. There are 14 residues in the CDR3. The germline gives CDR1 DFQATT, CDR2 SNEGSKA (reference sequence). The CDR3 DNA reads as TGCAGTGCTGAACCGGGACAGGCCTACAATGAGCAGTACTTC. Its protein product is CSAEPGQAYNEQYF.

This clonotype showed up just a few times. A read error may explain this, as a much larger clone is one base away. The chain couples TRBV12-3 or TRBV12-4 to TRBJ2-7; D is perhaps TRBD2 (6 bases). The CDR3 spans 13 residues. DNA of the CDR3: TGTGCCAGCAGATGGGGGAGGAATTACGGGCAGTACTTC. Its translation is CASRWGRNYGQYF.

This clonotype was seen repeatedly, ten times or more. The chain is built from TRBV11-2 and TRBJ2-6; 11 nucleotides align to TRBD1. The length of the CDR3 is 20 residues. V lost 5 bases, J lost 3 bases, and 15 bases stayed unmatched. Germline assignment: CDR1 SGHAT and CDR2 FQNNGV. The CDR3 protein is CASSHPGQGDGGGGANVLTF. For the CDR3, the DNA is TGTGCCAGCAGCCACCCGGGACAGGGGGATGGAGGAGGTGGGGCCAACGTCCTGACTTTC.

This clonotype was seen a few times. CDR3 sequence: CASRTGTSDGTGELFF. In DNA form, the CDR3 reads TGTGCCAGCAGGACCGGGACTAGCGACGGCACCGGGGAGCTGTTTTTT. V usage is TRBV7-8 and J usage is TRBJ2-2; 10 positions agree with TRBD2. The CDR3 spans 16 residues. In germline, CDR1 is SGHVS, CDR2 FQNEAQ. Trimming at V came to 6 bases and at J to 4 bases, leaving 8 bases not matched to a gene.

This clonotype was observed many times. The CDR3 sequence is CASSLEGARETQYF. CDR3 in DNA: TGTGCCAGCAGCTTGGAGGGGGCGCGGGAGACCCAGTACTTC. The V call is TRBV5-4, the J call TRBJ2-5; 7 positions match TRBD1. The ends lost 0 bases at V and 5 bases at J; junction bases unmatched: 4. CDR1 and CDR2 (germline): SGHNT, YYREEE (reference sequence). CDR3 length: 14 residues.

As to this clonotype: Just one base apart from a much larger clone, this may be a read error. The rearrangement joins TRBV6-2 or TRBV6-3 to TRBJ1-2; D not resolved. Looked up from germline, CDR1 is MNHEY and CDR2 is SVGEGT. There are 12 residues in the CDR3. This chain's CDR3 is CDSRSNPEGYTF. In DNA, the CDR3 is TGTGACAGCAGATCCAATCCGGAAGGCTACACCTTC.

This chain joins TRBV20-1 and TRBJ1-4; 9 bases match TRBD1. The CDR3 totals 15 residues. With V trimmed by 3 bases and J by 7 bases, 9 bases remained unmatched. Germline V gives CDR1 DFQATT, CDR2 SNEGSKA (reference sequence). For the CDR3, the DNA is TGCAGTGCTAGCAAGACCGGGACAGGGAGTGAAAAACTGTTTTTT. As protein: CSASKTGTGSEKLFF.